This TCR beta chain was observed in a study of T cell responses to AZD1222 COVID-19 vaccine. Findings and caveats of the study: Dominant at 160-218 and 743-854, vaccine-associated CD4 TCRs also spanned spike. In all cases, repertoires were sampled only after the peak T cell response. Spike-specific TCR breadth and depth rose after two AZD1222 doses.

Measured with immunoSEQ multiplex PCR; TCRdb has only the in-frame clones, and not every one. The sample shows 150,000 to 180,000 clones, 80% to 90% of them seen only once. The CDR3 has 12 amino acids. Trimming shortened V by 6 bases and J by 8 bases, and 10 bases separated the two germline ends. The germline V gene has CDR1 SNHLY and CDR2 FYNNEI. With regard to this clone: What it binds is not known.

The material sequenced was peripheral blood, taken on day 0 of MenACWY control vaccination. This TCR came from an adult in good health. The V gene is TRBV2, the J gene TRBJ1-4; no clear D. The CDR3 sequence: CASRKIDEKLFF. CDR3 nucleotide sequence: TGTGCCAGCAGGAAGATAGACGAAAAACTGTTTTTT.